This is a list of T cell receptor beta chains from one sample in a study of identifying expanded T cells in peripheral blood. Method: immunoSEQ multiplex PCR; TCRdb's copy keeps in-frame clones and lacks some. In the table there are approximately 120,000 clones, approximately 88% of which are singletons. The specimen sequenced was blood. The receptors shown here come from a person between 18 and 69 years old in good health. The CDR3 runs from the conserved cysteine through the conserved F or W. A D gene is named only where the DNA matches it firmly. A row's size may be missing; if present it is once, few, many or a size class.

V gene	J gene	clone size	D gene	CDR3 protein	CDR3 DNA
TRBV7-9	TRBJ1-1	once	.	CASSSGFTGTSEAFF	TGTGCCAGCAGCTCTGGGTTTACCGGGACTTCTGAAGCTTTCTTT
TRBV6-1	TRBJ2-7	.	.	CASRAVNSYEQYF	TGTGCCAGCAGGGCGGTAAACTCCTACGAGCAGTACTTC
TRBV6-6	TRBJ2-7	.	TRBD2	CASSYGAGGLEQYF	TGTGCCAGCAGTTACGGCGCGGGGGGGCTTGAGCAGTACTTC
TRBV7-9	TRBJ2-2	.	.	CASSPTRGDTGELFF	TGTGCCAGCAGCCCTACCCGTGGGGACACCGGGGAGCTGTTTTTT
TRBV6-5	TRBJ2-7	.	.	CASSYSSASSYEQYF	TGTGCCAGCAGTTACTCGAGCGCGAGTTCCTACGAGCAGTACTTC
TRBV7-3	TRBJ2-3	.	TRBD1	CASSLTGQGADTQYF	TGTGCCAGCAGCTTAACGGGACAGGGGGCAGATACGCAGTATTTT
TRBV9	TRBJ1-6	.	.	CASNPYGATHSPLHF	TGTGCCAGCAACCCGTACGGAGCGACCCATTCACCCCTCCACTTT
TRBV29-1	TRBJ1-2	.	.	CSVEGRSYGYTF	TGCAGCGTTGAGGGACGGTCCTATGGCTACACCTTC
TRBV4-1	TRBJ1-1	.	.	CASSQEPPGMNTEAFF	TGCGCCAGCAGCCAAGAGCCCCCAGGGATGAACACTGAAGCTTTCTTT
TRBV4-1	TRBJ2-1	.	.	CASSQEGTGNEQFF	TGCGCCAGCAGCCAAGAAGGCACGGGGAATGAGCAGTTCTTC
TRBV29-1	TRBJ2-7	.	.	CSVKTKSALSSYEQYF	TGCAGCGTTAAGACAAAAAGCGCCTTGAGCTCCTACGAGCAGTACTTC
TRBV9	TRBJ1-2	.	.	CASSVGLKNYGYTF	TGTGCCAGCAGCGTAGGACTAAAAAACTATGGCTACACCTTC
TRBV6-6	TRBJ1-1	.	TRBD1	CASSYDRVNTEAFF	TGTGCCAGCAGTTATGACAGGGTGAACACTGAAGCTTTCTTT
TRBV7-2	TRBJ1-1	.	.	CASSAQVDTEAFF	TGTGCCAGCAGCGCACAGGTTGACACTGAAGCTTTCTTT
TRBV6-1	TRBJ2-1	once	.	CASRTAGLRGNEQFF	TGTGCCAGCAGGACAGCGGGGCTCAGGGGGAATGAGCAGTTCTTC
TRBV9	TRBJ1-1	.	TRBD1	CASSDRDRVLRTDTEAFF	TGTGCCAGCAGCGATCGGGACAGGGTCCTCCGGACGGACACTGAAGCTTTCTTT
TRBV9	TRBJ1-2	.	.	CASSPLVGGNGYTF	TGTGCCAGCAGCCCCCTCGTGGGGGGGAATGGCTACACCTTC
TRBV19	TRBJ1-1	.	.	CASSIGAGAYWAFF	TGTGCCAGTAGTATAGGTGCAGGGGCGTATTGGGCTTTCTTT
TRBV19	TRBJ1-5	.	.	CASTTQRRVNQPQHF	TGTGCCAGTACCACACAACGTCGGGTCAATCAGCCCCAGCATTTT
TRBV19	TRBJ1-2	.	.	CASSIRGDSSGYGYTF	TGTGCCAGTAGTATAAGGGGCGACTCCTCAGGCTATGGCTACACCTTC
TRBV11-2	TRBJ2-1	.	TRBD1	CASSLVLQGEQFF	TGTGCCAGCAGCTTAGTCCTACAGGGGGAGCAGTTCTTC
TRBV11-2	TRBJ2-3	.	.	CASSLEDLTDTQYF	TGTGCCAGCAGCTTAGAGGACCTCACAGATACGCAGTATTTT
TRBV13	TRBJ2-5	.	TRBD1	CASSYRQGVQYF	TGTGCCAGCAGTTATAGACAGGGGGTCCAGTACTTC
TRBV27	TRBJ2-5	.	.	CASSFRDPATQYF	TGTGCCAGCAGTTTTAGGGATCCCGCGACCCAGTACTTC
TRBV5-1	TRBJ1-2	.	.	CASSLDTLYGYTF	TGCGCCAGCAGCTTGGACACCCTCTATGGCTACACCTTC
TRBV10-3	TRBJ1-1	once	TRBD1	CAIKETGANTEAFF	TGTGCCATCAAAGAGACAGGGGCGAACACTGAAGCTTTCTTT
TRBV5-1	TRBJ1-1	.	TRBD1	CASRLNRGSSEAFF	TGCGCCAGCAGATTGAACAGGGGGAGCTCTGAAGCTTTCTTT
TRBV5-1	TRBJ2-5	few	.	CASSSNLLINRVGETQYF	TGCGCCAGCAGCTCCAACCTCCTTATAAACAGGGTTGGAGAGACCCAGTACTTC
TRBV4-1	TRBJ1-3	.	.	CASSQAGNTIYF	TGCGCCAGCAGCCAAGCAGGAAACACCATATATTTT
TRBV18	TRBJ1-1	.	.	CASSPREGSRAEAFF	TGTGCCAGCTCACCGCGTGAAGGGTCCCGGGCTGAAGCTTTCTTT
TRBV5-1	TRBJ1-2	.	TRBD1	CASGTGNENYGYTF	TGCGCCAGCGGGACAGGGAATGAGAACTATGGCTACACCTTC
TRBV10-3	TRBJ2-3	.	.	CAISESTTDTQYF	TGTGCCATCAGTGAGTCCACCACAGATACGCAGTATTTT
TRBV11-2	TRBJ1-2	.	.	CASSLDHGGSRGGYTF	TGTGCCAGCAGCTTAGATCATGGGGGGTCGAGGGGTGGCTACACCTTC
TRBV30	TRBJ1-3	medium-sized	.	CAWSVGAKGDTIYF	TGTGCCTGGAGTGTCGGGGCAAAGGGGGACACCATATATTTT
TRBV4-3	TRBJ1-1	.	.	CASSQDFGGEAFF	TGCGCCAGCAGCCAAGATTTTGGAGGTGAAGCTTTCTTT
TRBV5-1	TRBJ1-2	.	TRBD1	CASSRVQTGFDGYTF	TGCGCCAGCAGCAGGGTACAGACAGGGTTCGATGGCTACACCTTC
TRBV6-1	TRBJ1-5	.	.	CASSQGGMSQPQHF	TGTGCCAGCAGTCAAGGGGGTATGAGTCAGCCCCAGCATTTT
TRBV29-1	TRBJ1-1	.	.	CSAAGRVTEAFF	TGCAGCGCTGCCGGCAGGGTTACTGAAGCTTTCTTT
TRBV6-1	TRBJ1-3	.	.	CASRPETEFANTIYF	TGTGCCAGCAGGCCCGAGACAGAGTTTGCGAACACCATATATTTT
TRBV6-1	TRBJ2-7	.	TRBD1	CASSETGTVYEQYF	TGTGCCAGCAGTGAAACCGGGACAGTGTACGAGCAGTACTTC
TRBV6-5	TRBJ2-7	.	TRBD1	CASSNSGGARGEQYF	TGTGCCAGCAGTAATTCAGGGGGCGCCCGGGGCGAGCAGTACTTC
TRBV9	TRBJ2-7	.	.	CASSPRWAAENSYEQYF	TGTGCCAGCAGCCCCCGGTGGGCGGCAGAAAATTCCTACGAGCAGTACTTC